This T cell receptor beta chain was retrieved from a study of blood T cell repertoires in COVID-19. Assay used: immunoSEQ multiplex PCR; TCRdb lists only in-frame clones, some missing. The sample consists of hundreds of thousands of clones, roughly four fifths of them appearing once. The sequencing input was peripheral blood. The TCR sequence derives from a woman aged 40 to 50 with active or convalescent COVID-19.

CDR3 sequence: CASSIPRGSSNQPQHF. The CDR3 nucleotides are TGTGCCAGTAGTATTCCCAGGGGGTCTAGCAATCAGCCCCAGCATTTT. The chain is built from TRBV19 and TRBJ1-5; TRBD1 matches 7 bases. Germline CDR1 reads LNHDA; CDR2 reads SQIVND (reference sequence). The CDR3 is made up of 16 amino acids. V shed 3 bases and J 0 bases; nucleotides not matched to a gene: 5.